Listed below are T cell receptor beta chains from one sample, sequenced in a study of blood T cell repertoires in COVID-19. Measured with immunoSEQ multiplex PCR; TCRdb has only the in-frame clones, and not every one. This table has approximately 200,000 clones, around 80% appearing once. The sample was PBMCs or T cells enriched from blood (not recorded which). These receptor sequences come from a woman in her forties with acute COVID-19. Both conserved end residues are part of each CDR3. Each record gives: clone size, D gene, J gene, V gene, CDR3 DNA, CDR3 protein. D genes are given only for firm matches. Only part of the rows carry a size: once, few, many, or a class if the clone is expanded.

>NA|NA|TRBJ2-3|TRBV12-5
TGTGCTAGTGGTTTGTATCGAGGGGGGGACTATACGCAGTATTTT
CASGLYRGGDYTQYF
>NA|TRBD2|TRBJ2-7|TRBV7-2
TGTGCCAGCAGCTCCGGACTAGCGGCGACCTACGAGCAGTACTTC
CASSSGLAATYEQYF
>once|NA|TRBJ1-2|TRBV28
TGTGCCAGCACCCAAATAGTAGGGGGTAACTATGGCTACACCTTC
CASTQIVGGNYGYTF
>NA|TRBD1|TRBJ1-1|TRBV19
TGTGCCAGTAGCCAGGACAGGGCGAGGCACACTGAAGCTTTCTTT
CASSQDRARHTEAFF
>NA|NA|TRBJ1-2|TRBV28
TGTGCCAGCAGTCTGACGGGGGGCGCGGATAACTATGGCTACACCTTC
CASSLTGGADNYGYTF
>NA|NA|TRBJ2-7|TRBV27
TGTGCCAGCAGTCGCTATTTAGCGGTCACTGGCTGGGAAGAGCAGTACTTC
CASSRYLAVTGWEEQYF
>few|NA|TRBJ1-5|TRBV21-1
TGTGCCAGCAGCAAAATTGACAGGGGGCATAGTCAGCCCCAGCATTTT
CASSKIDRGHSQPQHF
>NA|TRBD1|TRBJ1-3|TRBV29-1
TGCAGCGTTGAAGCCACGGACAGGGGGCTGGACACCATATATTTT
CSVEATDRGLDTIYF
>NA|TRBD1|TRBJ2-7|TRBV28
TGTGCCAGCAGTCCGGGACAGGGCTTATGGGAGCAGTACTTC
CASSPGQGLWEQYF
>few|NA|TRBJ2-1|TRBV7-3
TGTGCCAGCAGCCCCCATAGCGGAGTTGAGCAGTTCTTC
CASSPHSGVEQFF
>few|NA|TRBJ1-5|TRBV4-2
TGTGCCAGCAGCCAATCCATCATGAGCAATCAGCCCCAGCATTTT
CASSQSIMSNQPQHF
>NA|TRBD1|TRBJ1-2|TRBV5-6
TGTGCCAGCAGCTTGGGACAGGGGGCTATTGTCTATGGCTACACCTTC
CASSLGQGAIVYGYTF
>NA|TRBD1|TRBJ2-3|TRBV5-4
TGTGCCAGCAGCCTAGGGAGTCGACAGGGTACAGATACGCAGTATTTT
CASSLGSRQGTDTQYF
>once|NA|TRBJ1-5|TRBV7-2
TGTGCCAGCAGCGTAGTCCCAGGGGCCAATCAGCCCCAGCATTTT
CASSVVPGANQPQHF
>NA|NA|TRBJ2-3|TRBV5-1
TGCGCCAGCAGCTTGGACAGTTACACAGATACGCAGTATTTT
CASSLDSYTDTQYF
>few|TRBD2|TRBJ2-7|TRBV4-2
TGTGCCAGCAGTCCAAGGACTAGCGGGGGGGCCTACTACGAGCAGTACTTC
CASSPRTSGGAYYEQYF
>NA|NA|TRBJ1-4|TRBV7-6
TGTGCCAGCAGCTTCGCCGGGGATGAAAAACTGTTTTTT
CASSFAGDEKLFF
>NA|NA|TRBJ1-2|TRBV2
TGTGCCAGCAGAGGACAGATCTATGGCTACACCTTC
CASRGQIYGYTF
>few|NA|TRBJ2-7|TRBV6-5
TGTGCCAGCATTATCCGGGGAGGATCCTACGAGCAGTACTTC
CASIIRGGSYEQYF
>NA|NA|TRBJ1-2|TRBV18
TGTGCCAGCTCCCTAGATTCGACAGGCAACTATGGCTACACCTTC
CASSLDSTGNYGYTF
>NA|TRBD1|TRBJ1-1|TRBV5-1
TGCGCCAGCAGCCCTGGGGACAGGGGATGGACTGAAGCTTTCTTT
CASSPGDRGWTEAFF
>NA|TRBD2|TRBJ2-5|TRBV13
TGTGCCAGCAGCTTAAGGAGCGGGAGAATCGTTGAGACCCAGTACTTC
CASSLRSGRIVETQYF
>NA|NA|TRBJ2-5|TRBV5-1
TGCGCCAGCAGCTTGGGAGTAGGGAGTCAAGAGACCCAGTACTTC
CASSLGVGSQETQYF
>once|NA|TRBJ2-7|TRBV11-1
TGTGCCAGCAGCTTGGCCCCCACAAACTCCTACGAGCAGTACTTC
CASSLAPTNSYEQYF
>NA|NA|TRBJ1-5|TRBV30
TGTGCCTGGAGAAACTGGGGGGATCAGCCCCAGCATTTT
CAWRNWGDQPQHF
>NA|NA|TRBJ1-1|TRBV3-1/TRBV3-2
TGTGCCAGCAGTCCTGACATGAACACTGAAGCTTTCTTT
CASSPDMNTEAFF
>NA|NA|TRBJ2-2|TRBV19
TGTGCCAGTAGTATAGGGAGGCAGCCCGGGGAGCTGTTTTTT
CASSIGRQPGELFF
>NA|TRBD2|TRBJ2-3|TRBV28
TGTGCCACCAGCCTCACTAGCGGGGAAAGCACAGATACGCAGTATTTT
CATSLTSGESTDTQYF
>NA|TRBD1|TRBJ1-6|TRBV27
TGTGCCAGCACGACAGGGAATTCACCCCTCCACTTT
CASTTGNSPLHF
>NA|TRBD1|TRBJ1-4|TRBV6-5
TGTGCCAGCAGGGGAGACAGGGGGAAAAAACTGTTTTTT
CASRGDRGKKLFF
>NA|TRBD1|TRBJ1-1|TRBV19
TGTGCCAGTAGTATAGGGGGGACAGGGGGCCGGGTCACTGAAGCTTTCTTT
CASSIGGTGGRVTEAFF
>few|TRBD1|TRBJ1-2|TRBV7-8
TGTGCCAGCAGCACCACCCCCACAGGGGTGAGTGACTATGGCTACACCTTC
CASSTTPTGVSDYGYTF
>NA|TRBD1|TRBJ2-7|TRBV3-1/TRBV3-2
TGTGCCAGCAGCCACCTAACTGGACAGGGTCGTTACGAGCAGTACTTC
CASSHLTGQGRYEQYF
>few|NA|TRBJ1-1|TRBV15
TGTGCCACCAGCAGATTCGAACGCAGAAATGAAGCTTTCTTT
CATSRFERRNEAFF
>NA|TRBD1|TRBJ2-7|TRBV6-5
TGTGCCAGCAGTTACGAAGGGGGCCCCCTGGGCGAGCAGTACTTC
CASSYEGGPLGEQYF
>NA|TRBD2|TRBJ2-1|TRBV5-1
TGCGCCAGCAGCTCTCTAGCGGGGGGATCCAATGAGCAGTTCTTC
CASSSLAGGSNEQFF
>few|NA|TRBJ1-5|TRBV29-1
TGCAGCGCTGGACATTTAAATCAGCCCCAGCATTTT
CSAGHLNQPQHF
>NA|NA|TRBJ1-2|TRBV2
TGTGCCAGCAGTGACCTCTATGGCTACACCTTC
CASSDLYGYTF
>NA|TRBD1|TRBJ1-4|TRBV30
TGTGCCTGGAGTCCCGGGACAGGCTGGGAAAAACTGTTTTTT
CAWSPGTGWEKLFF
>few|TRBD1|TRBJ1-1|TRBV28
TGTGCCAGCAGTTTATGGACAGGGGGCGGGACTGAAGCTTTCTTT
CASSLWTGGGTEAFF
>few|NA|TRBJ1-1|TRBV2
TGTGCCAGCAGTGCTGGCCCCGTGGTCGTGAACACTGAAGCTTTCTTT
CASSAGPVVVNTEAFF
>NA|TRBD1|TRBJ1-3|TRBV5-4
TGTGCCAGCAGCCCACAACAGGGGAGCTCTGGAAACACCATATATTTT
CASSPQQGSSGNTIYF
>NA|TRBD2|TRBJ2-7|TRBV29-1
TGCAGCGTTGAATGGGGGGGTTCGGCCTACGAGCAGTACTTC
CSVEWGGSAYEQYF
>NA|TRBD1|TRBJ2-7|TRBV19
TGTGCCAGTACTTCTAGACAGGGGGCCTCCTACGAGCAGTACTTC
CASTSRQGASYEQYF
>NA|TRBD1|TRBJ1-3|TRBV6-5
TGTGCCAGATCAACAGGGGGCACAAACACCATATATTTT
CARSTGGTNTIYF
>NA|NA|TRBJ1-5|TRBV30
TGTGCCTGGGACGCTGGAGGCAATCAGCCCCAGCATTTT
CAWDAGGNQPQHF
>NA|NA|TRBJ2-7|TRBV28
TGTGCCAGCAGGCCAGGGGGGACGGGGTACGAGCAGTACTTC
CASRPGGTGYEQYF
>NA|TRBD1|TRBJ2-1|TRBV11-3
TGTGCCAGCAGCCCCCGCGGACAGGGCCACAATGAGCAGTTCTTC
CASSPRGQGHNEQFF
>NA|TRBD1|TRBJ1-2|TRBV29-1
TGCAGCGTGGAAGCCGGGACAGGGGGGGCGAACTATGGCTACACCTTC
CSVEAGTGGANYGYTF
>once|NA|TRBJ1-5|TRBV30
TGTGCCTGGAGTCCCCTCCCAGGTGGCAGTGGGCAGCCCCAGCATTTT
CAWSPLPGGSGQPQHF
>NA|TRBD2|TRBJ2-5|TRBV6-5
TGTGCCAGCAGTTACGCCGCGGGGGGTGTAGAGACCCAGTACTTC
CASSYAAGGVETQYF
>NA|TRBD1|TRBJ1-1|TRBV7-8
TGTGCCAGCAGTCTAAGGGGGCTGGGTGAAGCTTTCTTT
CASSLRGLGEAFF
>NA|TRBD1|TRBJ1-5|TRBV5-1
TGCGCCAGCAGCTTGGGGACAGGGGAGCAGCCCCAGCATTTT
CASSLGTGEQPQHF
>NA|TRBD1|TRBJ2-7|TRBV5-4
TGTGCCAGCAGATCCGGGACAGGGGGATCCTACGAGCAGTACTTC
CASRSGTGGSYEQYF
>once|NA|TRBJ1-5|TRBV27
TGTGCCAGCAGGAAGAGTTTGAATCAGCCCCAGCATTTT
CASRKSLNQPQHF
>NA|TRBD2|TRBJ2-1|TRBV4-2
TGTGCCAGCAGCCGATTAAGCGGGGGATTGGGCAATGAGCAGTTCTTC
CASSRLSGGLGNEQFF
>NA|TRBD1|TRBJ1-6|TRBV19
TGTGCCAGTAGTAACAGGGGAAATTCACCCCTCCACTTT
CASSNRGNSPLHF
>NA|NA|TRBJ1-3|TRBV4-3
TGCGCCAGCAGCCAAGTGGGAGGATTGTGGAACACCATATATTTT
CASSQVGGLWNTIYF
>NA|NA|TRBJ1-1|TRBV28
TGTGCCAGCAATGATCTAACGGTGAACACTGAAGCTTTCTTT
CASNDLTVNTEAFF